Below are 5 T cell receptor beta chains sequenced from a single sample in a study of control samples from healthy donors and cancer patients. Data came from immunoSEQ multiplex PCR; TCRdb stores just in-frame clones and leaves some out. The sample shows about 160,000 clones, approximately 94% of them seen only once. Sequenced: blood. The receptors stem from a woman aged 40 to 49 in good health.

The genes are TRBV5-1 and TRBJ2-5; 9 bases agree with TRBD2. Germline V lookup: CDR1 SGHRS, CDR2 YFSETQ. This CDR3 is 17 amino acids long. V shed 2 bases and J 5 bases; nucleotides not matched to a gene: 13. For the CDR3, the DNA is TGCGCCAGCAGCTTCGCGTTACGCGGGGGGGCCCCGGAGACCCAGTACTTC. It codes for CASSFALRGGAPETQYF.

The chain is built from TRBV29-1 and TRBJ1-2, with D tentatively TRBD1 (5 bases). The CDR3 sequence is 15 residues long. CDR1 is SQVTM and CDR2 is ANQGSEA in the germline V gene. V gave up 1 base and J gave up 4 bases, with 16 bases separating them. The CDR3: CSVEAREARGYGYTF. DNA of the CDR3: TGCAGCGTTGAAGCCCGGGAAGCGAGGGGCTATGGCTACACCTTC.

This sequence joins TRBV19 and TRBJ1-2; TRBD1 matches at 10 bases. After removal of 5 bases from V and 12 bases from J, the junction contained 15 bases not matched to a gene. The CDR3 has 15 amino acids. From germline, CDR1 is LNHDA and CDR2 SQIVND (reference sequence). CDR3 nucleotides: TGTGCCAGTAGTTCCCAATCCGGGACAGGGGCTGGGGACACCTTC. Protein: CASSSQSGTGAGDTF.

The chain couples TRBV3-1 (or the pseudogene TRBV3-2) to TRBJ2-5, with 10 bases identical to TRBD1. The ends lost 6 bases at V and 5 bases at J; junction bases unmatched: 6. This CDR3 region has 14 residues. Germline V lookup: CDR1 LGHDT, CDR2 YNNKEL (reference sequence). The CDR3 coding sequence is TGTGCCAGCAGGGGGGACAGGGGTGGCGAGACCCAGTACTTC. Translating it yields CASRGDRGGETQYF.

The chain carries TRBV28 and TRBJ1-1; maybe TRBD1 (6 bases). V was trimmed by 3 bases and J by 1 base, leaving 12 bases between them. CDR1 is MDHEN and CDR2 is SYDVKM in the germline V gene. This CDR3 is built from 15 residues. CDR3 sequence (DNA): TGTGCCAGCAGTTTTTGGAGGGGGGGGAACACTGAAGCTTTCTTT. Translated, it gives CASSFWRGGNTEAFF.